The clone carrying this T cell receptor beta chain occurred a few times. Its antigen is not identified. The data belong to a study of blood T cells in healthy people across ages. Study background: About one barcoded beta molecule per two T cells was the capture yield of template switching.

General study points: The diversity estimates, figures obtained from one million T cells, were considered underestimates. Diversity was higher, and naive CD4+ cells more numerous, in long-lived donors than in aged donors.

The V gene's germline CDR1 is MNHNS and CDR2 SASEGT. V shed 7 bases and J 1 base; nucleotides not matched to a gene: 4. The CDR3 totals 13 residues. Through a sample-barcoded 5' primer and a J-beta primer mix, a second PCR was run for about 7 to 12 cycles. Each cDNA was tagged by a template-switch adaptor containing 12 random nucleotides. In TCRdb, the 5' RACE reads were re-called with MiXCR into one record per CDR3 protein. The sample lists 550,000 to 800,000 distinct CDR3 sequences; about 21% were seen once. The specimen was blood. The rearrangement joins TRBV6-1 to TRBJ2-7; 7 bases align to TRBD1. The TCR was taken from a man in his 70s in good health. CDR3 residues: CASTKQGSYEQYF. CDR3 sequence (DNA): TGTGCCAGCACCAAACAGGGGTCCTACGAGCAGTACTTC.